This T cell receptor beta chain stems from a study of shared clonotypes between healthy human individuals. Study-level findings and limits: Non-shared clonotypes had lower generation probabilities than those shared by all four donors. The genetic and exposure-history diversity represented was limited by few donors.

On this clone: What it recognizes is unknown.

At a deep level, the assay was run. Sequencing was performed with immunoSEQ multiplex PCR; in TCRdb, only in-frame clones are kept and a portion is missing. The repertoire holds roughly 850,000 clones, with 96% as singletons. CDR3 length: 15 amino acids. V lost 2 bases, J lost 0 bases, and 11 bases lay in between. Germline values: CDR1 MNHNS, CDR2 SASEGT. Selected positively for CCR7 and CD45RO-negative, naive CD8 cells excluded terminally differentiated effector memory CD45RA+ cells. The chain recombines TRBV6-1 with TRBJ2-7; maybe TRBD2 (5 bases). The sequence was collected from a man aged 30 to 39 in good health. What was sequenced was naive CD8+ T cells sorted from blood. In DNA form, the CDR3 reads TGTGCCAGCAGTGAACTCCTACGGGGCTCCTACGAGCAGTACTTC. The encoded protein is CASSELLRGSYEQYF.